This T cell receptor (beta chain) was captured by sequencing in a study of shared T cell receptors in the human thymus. This table comes from immunoSEQ multiplex PCR, and its TCRdb copy is limited to in-frame clones, with some not included. The sample carries 550,000 to 800,000 clones, approximately 83% recorded once. The CDR3 extends over 14 amino acids. V was shortened by 0 bases and J by 7 bases, with 12 bases between the two germline ends. Per germline, CDR1 MNHNY and CDR2 SVGAGI (reference sequence). The sample was also reused in another study, on human thymus T cells.

This receptor was taken from a girl less than two years old with a congenital heart defect. The specimen was thymocytes. The V gene is TRBV6-6, the J gene TRBJ1-2; perhaps TRBD1 as D (5 bases). CDR3 protein: CASSYSTPGLGYTF. The CDR3, as DNA: TGTGCCAGCAGTTACTCGACCCCAGGGCTTGGCTACACCTTC.